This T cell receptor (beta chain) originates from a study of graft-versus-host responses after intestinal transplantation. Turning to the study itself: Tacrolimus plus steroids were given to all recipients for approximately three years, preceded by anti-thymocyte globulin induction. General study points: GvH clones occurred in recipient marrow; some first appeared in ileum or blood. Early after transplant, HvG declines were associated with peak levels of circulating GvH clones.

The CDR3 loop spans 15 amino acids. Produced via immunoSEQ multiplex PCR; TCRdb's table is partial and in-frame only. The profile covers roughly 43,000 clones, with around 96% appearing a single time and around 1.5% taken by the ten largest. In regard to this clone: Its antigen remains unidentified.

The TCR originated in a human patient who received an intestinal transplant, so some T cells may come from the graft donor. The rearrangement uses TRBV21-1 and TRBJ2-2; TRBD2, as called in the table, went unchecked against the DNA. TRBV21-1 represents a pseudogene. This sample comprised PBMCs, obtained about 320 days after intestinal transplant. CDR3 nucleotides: TGTGCCAGCAGCAAAGCGGCGGGGGGCACCGGGGAGCTGTTTTTT. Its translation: CASSKAAGGTGELFF.